This section outlines one T cell receptor beta chain sequence together with its context. The source of the sample is a study of blood T cell repertoires in COVID-19. Study-wide background: Material from acute and convalescent COVID-19 was sourced from the United States, Italy and Spain.

CDR3 length equals 13 residues. Trimming cost V 3 bases and J 3 bases, with 7 bases left between them. Some clones are missing from TCRdb's copy, which holds only in-frame ones; the method was immunoSEQ multiplex PCR. The sample comprises 270,000 or so clones, 85% of which are singletons, and roughly 6.7% rests with the top ten. Those enrolled, adults aged roughly 18 to 100 years, came from around 25 US areas. Input material: PBMCs or T cells enriched from blood (not recorded which). The receptor's source is a woman aged 50 to 60 who had been exposed to COVID-19. The gene calls are TRBV12-3 or TRBV12-4 and TRBJ2-3; tentative D call: TRBD2 (5 bases). This chain's CDR3 is CASSFPGTDTQYF. As DNA, the CDR3 is TGTGCCAGCAGTTTCCCGGGAACAGATACGCAGTATTTT.